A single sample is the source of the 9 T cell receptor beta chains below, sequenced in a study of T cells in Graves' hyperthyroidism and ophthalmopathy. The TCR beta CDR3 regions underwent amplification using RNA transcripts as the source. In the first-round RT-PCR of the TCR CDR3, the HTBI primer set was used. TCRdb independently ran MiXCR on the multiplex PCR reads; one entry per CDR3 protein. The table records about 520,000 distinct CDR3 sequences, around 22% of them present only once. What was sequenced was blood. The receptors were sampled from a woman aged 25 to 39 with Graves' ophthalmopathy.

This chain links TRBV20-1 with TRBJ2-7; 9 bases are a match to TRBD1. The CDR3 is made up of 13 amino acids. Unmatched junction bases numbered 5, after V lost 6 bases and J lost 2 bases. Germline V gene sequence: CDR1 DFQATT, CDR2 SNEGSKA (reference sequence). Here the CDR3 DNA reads TGCAGTGCAGACGACAGGGGGGCCTACGAGCAGTACTTC. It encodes CSADDRGAYEQYF.

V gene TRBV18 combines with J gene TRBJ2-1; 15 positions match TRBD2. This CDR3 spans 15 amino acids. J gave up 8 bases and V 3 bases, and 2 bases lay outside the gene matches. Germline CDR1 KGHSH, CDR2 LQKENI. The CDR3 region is CASSPGLAGGDEQFF. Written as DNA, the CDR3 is TGTGCCAGCTCACCCGGACTAGCGGGGGGGGATGAGCAGTTCTTC.

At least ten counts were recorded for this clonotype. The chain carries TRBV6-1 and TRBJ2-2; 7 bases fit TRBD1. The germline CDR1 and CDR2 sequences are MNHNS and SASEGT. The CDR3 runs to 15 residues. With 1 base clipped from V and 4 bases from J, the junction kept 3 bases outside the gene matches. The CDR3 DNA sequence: TGTGCCAGCAGTGAAGTCCGACAGGGCACCGGGGAGCTGTTTTTT. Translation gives CASSEVRQGTGELFF.

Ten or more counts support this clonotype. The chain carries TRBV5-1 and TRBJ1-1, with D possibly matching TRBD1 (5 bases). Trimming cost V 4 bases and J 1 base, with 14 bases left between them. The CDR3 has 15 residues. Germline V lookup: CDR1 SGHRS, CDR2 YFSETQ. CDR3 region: CASSTSTVPNTEAFF. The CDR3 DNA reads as TGCGCCAGCAGCACCTCGACAGTTCCGAACACTGAAGCTTTCTTT. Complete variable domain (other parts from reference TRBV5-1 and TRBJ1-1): KAGVTQTPRYLIKTRGQQVTLSCSPISGHRSVSWYQQTPGQGLQFLFEYFSETQRNKGNFPGRFSGRQFSNSRSEMNVSTLELGDSALYLCASSTSTVPNTEAFFGQGTRLTVV.

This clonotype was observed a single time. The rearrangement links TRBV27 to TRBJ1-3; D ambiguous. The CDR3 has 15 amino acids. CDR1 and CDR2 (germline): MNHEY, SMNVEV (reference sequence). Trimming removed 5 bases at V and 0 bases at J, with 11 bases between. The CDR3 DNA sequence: TGTGCCAGCAGTCCCTCCAGGCACTCTGGAAACACCATATATTTT. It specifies CASSPSRHSGNTIYF.

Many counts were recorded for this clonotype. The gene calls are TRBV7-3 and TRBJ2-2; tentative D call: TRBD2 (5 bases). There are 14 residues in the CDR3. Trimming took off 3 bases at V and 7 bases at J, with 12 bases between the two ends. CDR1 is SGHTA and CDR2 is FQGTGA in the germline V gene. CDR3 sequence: CASSFVDGGGELFF. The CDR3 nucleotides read TGTGCCAGCAGCTTCGTGGACGGAGGCGGGGAGCTGTTTTTT. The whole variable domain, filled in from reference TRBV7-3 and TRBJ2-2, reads GAGVSQTPSNKVTEKGKYVELRCDPISGHTALYWYRQSLGQGPEFLIYFQGTGAADDSGLPNDRFFAVRPEGSVSTLKIQRTERGDSAVYLCASSFVDGGGELFFGEGSRLTVL.

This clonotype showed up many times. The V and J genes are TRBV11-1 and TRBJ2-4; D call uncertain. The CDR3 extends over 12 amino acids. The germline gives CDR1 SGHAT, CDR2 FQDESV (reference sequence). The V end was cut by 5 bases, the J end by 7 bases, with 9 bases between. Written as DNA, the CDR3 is TGTGCCAGCAGCCTCAACGGGAACATTCAGTACTTC. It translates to CASSLNGNIQYF.

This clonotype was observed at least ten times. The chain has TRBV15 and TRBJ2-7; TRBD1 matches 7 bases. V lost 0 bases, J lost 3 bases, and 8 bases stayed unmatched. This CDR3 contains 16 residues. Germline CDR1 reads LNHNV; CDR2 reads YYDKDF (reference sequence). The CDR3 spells CATSRDTTGLGYEQYF. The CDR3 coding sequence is TGTGCCACCAGCAGAGACACGACAGGGCTCGGCTACGAGCAGTACTTC.

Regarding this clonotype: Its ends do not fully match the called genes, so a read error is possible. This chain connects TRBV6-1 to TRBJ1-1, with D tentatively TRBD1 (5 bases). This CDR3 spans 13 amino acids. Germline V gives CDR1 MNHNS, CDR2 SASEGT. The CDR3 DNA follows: TGTGCCAGCAGTGAATCAGGGAACTCTGAAGCTTTCTTT. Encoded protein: CASSESGNSEAFF.